These 13 T cell receptor beta chains share one sample of origin, sequenced in a study of T cell responses to AZD1222 COVID-19 vaccine. Libraries were prepared by immunoSEQ multiplex PCR; TCRdb keeps only in-frame clonotypes and omits some of them. The sample holds about 120,000 clones, roughly 90% seen once. Material: peripheral blood, obtained 28 days after the second AZD1222 dose. These TCRs come from an adult who received the AZD1222 COVID-19 vaccine.

V gene TRBV5-1 combines with J gene TRBJ1-4; tentative D call: TRBD1 (5 bases). CDR1 SGHRS and CDR2 YFSETQ come from the germline V gene. Trimming stripped 3 bases from V and 5 bases from J, with 17 bases between. The CDR3 length is 16 residues. CDR3 loop: CASSSNSRGTNEKLFF. Written as DNA, the CDR3 is TGCGCCAGCAGCTCCAACTCTAGGGGAACGAATGAAAAACTGTTTTTT. The full variable domain, rest sourced from reference TRBV5-1 and TRBJ1-4, is KAGVTQTPRYLIKTRGQQVTLSCSPISGHRSVSWYQQTPGQGLQFLFEYFSETQRNKGNFPGRFSGRQFSNSRSEMNVSTLELGDSALYLCASSSNSRGTNEKLFFGSGTQLSVL.

V usage is TRBV2 and J usage is TRBJ2-1; D possibly corresponds to TRBD2 (5 bases). Germline CDR1 and CDR2: SNHLY and FYNNEI. Trimming pared 7 bases from V and 9 bases from J, leaving 7 bases between. The CDR3 spans 10 residues. The CDR3 protein is CASTGVEQFF. The CDR3 coding sequence is TGTGCCAGCACCGGGGTTGAGCAGTTCTTC.

This chain links TRBV29-1 with TRBJ2-7; 8 nucleotides agree with TRBD2. This CDR3 is built from 8 residues. Germline CDR1 and CDR2: SQVTM and ANQGSEA. The CDR3 DNA sequence: TGCAGGGAGCGGGAGAATGGTGTC. It is translated as CRERENGV.

V gene TRBV25-1 combines with J gene TRBJ2-7, with D unclear. The CDR3 is 14 amino acids. CDR1 is MGHDK, CDR2 SYGVNS, per germline. Trimming pared 5 bases from V and 2 bases from J, leaving 13 bases between. The CDR3 is CASSIQAGTYEQYF. The DNA of the CDR3 is TGTGCCAGCAGTATCCAGGCAGGAACCTACGAGCAGTACTTC.

This clone has a handful of counts. This chain joins TRBV2 and TRBJ2-7; no firm D call. Looked up from germline, CDR1 is SNHLY and CDR2 is FYNNEI. Trimming stripped 6 bases from V and 4 bases from J, with 10 bases between. This CDR3 spans 12 amino acids. CDR3 amino acids: CASSVQRYEQYF. DNA for the CDR3: TGTGCCAGCAGCGTACAGAGGTACGAGCAGTACTTC.

V is TRBV7-2 and J is TRBJ1-2, with D tentatively TRBD1 (5 bases). The CDR3 covers 15 residues. CDR1 is SGHTA and CDR2 is FQGNSA in the germline V gene. Deletions cut 1 base from V and 2 bases from J, with 11 bases between. The CDR3 nucleotides are TGTGCCAGCAGCTTAGATGGGGGGAGCAACTATGGCTACACCTTC. Translation gives CASSLDGGSNYGYTF.

The CDR3 reads CASSTSQPFGDTQYF. The CDR3 DNA reads TGCGCCAGCTCGACCAGCCAACCTTTTGGGGATACGCAGTATTTT. The chain carries TRBV5-1 and TRBJ2-3, with D unresolved. With 7 bases removed from V and 6 bases from J, the gap between germline ends came to 21 bases. In germline, CDR1 is SGHRS, CDR2 YFSETQ. The CDR3 totals 15 residues.

The chain employs TRBV1 and TRBJ2-1; TRBD2, as called in the table, went unchecked against the DNA. TRBV1 is a recognized pseudogene. This CDR3 contains 16 residues. CDR3 DNA: TGCACCAGCAGCCAGAGTCGGAGGGATGGATACAATGAGCAGTTCTTC. Its protein is CTSSQSRRDGYNEQFF.

The genes are TRBV6-5 and TRBJ1-6; no definite D call. V lost 6 bases and J lost 13, with 19 bases in between. The CDR3 is 14 amino acids. Per germline, CDR1 MNHEY and CDR2 SVGAGI. The CDR3 coding sequence is TGTGCCAGCAGCTTCACAGCGGGAAGTGAGCCCCTCCACTTT. This codes for CASSFTAGSEPLHF.

The gene calls are TRBV20-1 and TRBJ2-5; D call uncertain. Trimming removed 0 bases from V and 9 bases from J, with 8 bases in between. This CDR3 is 11 amino acids long. Germline V gene sequence: CDR1 DFQATT, CDR2 SNEGSKA (reference sequence). The CDR3 reads CSARDVWAQYF. DNA of the CDR3: TGCAGTGCTAGAGATGTGTGGGCCCAGTACTTC.

V is TRBV28 and J is TRBJ2-1; tentatively, D is TRBD1 (6 bases). There are 14 residues in the CDR3. The germline V and J ends were trimmed by 5 bases and 3 bases, with 11 bases remaining between them. Looked up from germline, CDR1 is MDHEN and CDR2 is SYDVKM. CDR3 DNA sequence: TGTGCCAGCAGTCTCCTGGACAGCTACAATGAGCAGTTCTTC. Translating gives CASSLLDSYNEQFF.

V gene TRBV21-1 combines with J gene TRBJ1-1. TRBV21-1 is a pseudogene. The CDR3 length is 12 residues. CDR3 region: CASTHGYTEAFF. Written as DNA, the CDR3 is TGTGCCAGCACCCACGGGTACACTGAAGCTTTCTTT.

The V call is TRBV2, the J call TRBJ1-1, with TRBD1 matching 10 bases. Germline CDR1 SNHLY, CDR2 FYNNEI. CDR3 length equals 15 residues. V lost 6 bases, J lost 3 bases, and 7 bases stayed unmatched. The CDR3 nucleotides read TGTGCCAGCAGGCCCCGGACAGGGGGGGACACTGAAGCTTTCTTT. The encoded protein is CASRPRTGGDTEAFF.